The text below deals with one TCR beta chain. The data are from a study of blood T cell repertoires in COVID-19. The germline V and J ends were trimmed by 7 bases and 8 bases, with 14 bases remaining between them. Germline values: CDR1 GTSNPN, CDR2 SVGIG (reference sequence). The CDR3 length is 12 residues. Using immunoSEQ multiplex PCR, the repertoire was profiled, and TCRdb retains in-frame clones only, with some absent. This table holds under 200,000 clones, 65% to 90% found once. Specimen: peripheral blood. The TCR comes from a man in his 60s with acute or convalescent COVID-19. The chain combines TRBV30 with TRBJ1-4; the D is unclear. The CDR3 nucleotides are TGTGCCTCCCGCGGGGTTGGGGAAAAACTGTTTTTT. This gives the protein CASRGVGEKLFF.